Below, 10 T cell receptor beta chains from the same sample are listed, as sequenced in a study of blood T cells in healthy people across ages. Together with a sample-barcoded 5' primer, a J-beta primer mix was included in a second PCR lasting 7 to 11 cycles. TCRdb used MiXCR to reprocess the 5' RACE reads, holding one entry per CDR3 protein. This sample has 650,000 to 800,000 distinct CDR3 sequences, with under 45% found just once. The sequenced sample was blood. Source of these receptors: a man between 60 and 75 years old in good health.

This clonotype was observed a few times. CDR3 in amino acids: CASRPWGTTNEKLFF. The DNA for the CDR3 is TGTGCCAGCAGACCATGGGGGACAACTAATGAAAAACTGTTTTTT. V gene TRBV6-5 combines with J gene TRBJ1-4, with TRBD1 as a possible D gene (5 bases). With 6 bases removed from V and 0 bases from J, the gap between germline ends came to 11 bases. Germline lookup yields CDR1 MNHEY and CDR2 SVGAGI. CDR3 length equals 15 residues.

The rearrangement uses TRBV5-1 and TRBJ2-7, with D tentatively TRBD2 (6 bases). The end of the DNA fits TRBJ2-5 better, so the J call may be wrong. There are 15 residues in the CDR3. CDR1 is SGHRS, CDR2 YFSETQ, per germline. The CDR3 DNA is TGCGCCAGCAGCTTGGCTGGGACTGGGGGAGAGACCCAGTACTTC. It translates to CASSLAGTGGETQYF.

The table lists this clonotype with a few counts. The chain joins TRBV20-1 to TRBJ2-7; D not certain. The CDR3 contains 12 residues. V was pared by 5 bases and J by 3 bases, with 11 bases between. Germline V gene data show CDR1 as DFQATT and CDR2 as SNEGSKA (reference sequence). This CDR3 reads CSAVVQHYEQYF. In DNA, the CDR3 is TGCAGTGCTGTAGTACAGCACTACGAGCAGTACTTC.

The J gene is TRBJ2-2, the V gene TRBV20-1, with TRBD2 as a possible D gene (6 bases). CDR3 length: 16 amino acids. Germline V gene data show CDR1 as DFQATT and CDR2 as SNEGSKA (reference sequence). Trimming pared 1 base from V and 2 bases from J, leaving 14 bases between. Written as DNA, the CDR3 is TGCAGTGCTAGAGCTAGCGCCCGCTATAACACCGGGGAGCTGTTTTTT. Its translation is CSARASARYNTGELFF.

This clonotype was seen many times. The rearrangement uses TRBV29-1 and TRBJ2-1; maybe TRBD1 (6 bases). CDR3 length equals 12 residues. Trimming left V 6 bases short and J 5 bases short, with 11 bases between. Germline lookup yields CDR1 SQVTM and CDR2 ANQGSEA. CDR3 protein: CSVIGTNNEQFF. CDR3 nucleotide sequence: TGCAGCGTAATCGGGACAAACAATGAGCAGTTCTTC.

The CDR3 reads CASSQDGMNTEAFF. Written as DNA, the CDR3 is TGCGCCAGCAGCCAAGACGGGATGAACACTGAAGCTTTCTTT. The chain carries TRBV4-1 and TRBJ1-1; no firm D call. The CDR3 runs to 14 residues. V gave up 0 bases and J gave up 0 bases, with 5 bases separating them. Germline CDR1 is MGHRA and CDR2 is YSYEKL.

The chain carries TRBV5-6 and TRBJ2-5, with D maybe TRBD2 (6 bases). Germline lookup yields CDR1 SGHDT and CDR2 YYEEEE. This CDR3 region has 16 residues. V lost 4 bases to trimming and J lost 0 bases, with 16 bases between them. CDR3 residues: CASSPLGTRYQETQYF. CDR3 bases: TGTGCCAGCAGCCCGTTAGGGACTCGATACCAAGAGACCCAGTACTTC.

This clonotype was counted between two and nine times. CDR3 loop: CSVVLDRGGEKLFF. In nucleotides, the CDR3 is TGCAGCGTTGTCCTCGACAGGGGTGGCGAAAAACTGTTTTTT. This chain links TRBV29-1 with TRBJ1-4, with 8 bases fitting TRBD1. This CDR3 is built from 14 residues. In germline, CDR1 is SQVTM, CDR2 ANQGSEA. Trimming cost V 4 bases and J 8 bases; bases outside gene matches: 9.

The CDR3 sequence: CATSRTGDHEQFF. CDR3 nucleotides: TGTGCCACCAGCCGGACAGGGGACCATGAGCAGTTCTTC. The V call is TRBV24-1, the J call TRBJ2-1, with 9 positions matching TRBD1. V lost 7 bases and J lost 8; bases outside the gene matches: 5. CDR1 is KGHDR, CDR2 SFDVKD, per germline. This CDR3 contains 13 residues.

The chain uses TRBV5-5 and TRBJ2-7, with D uncertain. The germline gives CDR1 SGHKS, CDR2 YYEKEE (reference sequence). Trimming stripped 0 bases from V and 5 bases from J, with 12 bases between. The length of the CDR3 is 14 residues. DNA for the CDR3: TGTGCCAGCAGCTTGGCTAGTAGCACCAACGAGCAGTACTTC. As protein: CASSLASSTNEQYF. The full variable domain, its missing parts supplied by reference TRBV5-5 and TRBJ2-7, is DAGVTQSPTHLIKTRGQQVTLRCSPISGHKSVSWYQQVLGQGPQFIFQYYEKEERGRGNFPDRFSARQFPNYSSELNVNALLLGDSALYLCASSLASSTNEQYFGPGTRLTVT.